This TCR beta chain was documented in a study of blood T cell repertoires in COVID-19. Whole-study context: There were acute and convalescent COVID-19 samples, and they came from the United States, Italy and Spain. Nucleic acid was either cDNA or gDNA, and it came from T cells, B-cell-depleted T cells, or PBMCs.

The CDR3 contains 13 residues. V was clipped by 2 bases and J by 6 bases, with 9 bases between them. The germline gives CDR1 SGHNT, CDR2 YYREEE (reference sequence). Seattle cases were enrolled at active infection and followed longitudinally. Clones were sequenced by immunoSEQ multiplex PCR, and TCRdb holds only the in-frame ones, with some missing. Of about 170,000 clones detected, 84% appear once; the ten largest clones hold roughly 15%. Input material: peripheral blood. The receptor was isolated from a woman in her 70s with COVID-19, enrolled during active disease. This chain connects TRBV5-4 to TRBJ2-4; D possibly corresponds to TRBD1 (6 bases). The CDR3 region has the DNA TGTGCCAGCAGCTTACAGGGTGGAAACATTCAGTACTTC. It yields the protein CASSLQGGNIQYF.